What follows are 21 T cell receptor beta chains derived from one specimen sequenced in a study of a mutant IDH1 vaccine in newly diagnosed glioma. Time point reported: week 11, during vaccination. Every vaccine dose comprised 300 ug of mutant IDH1 20-mer peptide plus topical imiquimod. These TCRs are of unknown antigen specificity. Method: immunoSEQ multiplex PCR; TCRdb's copy keeps in-frame clones and lacks some. Counted here are about 60,000 clones, 84% occurring once; the ten biggest clones make up around 3.5%. The sample here was PBMCs, taken from a glioma patient whose treatment included an IDH1 peptide vaccine. The receptors derive from a man aged 30 to 45 with glioma.

The gene calls are TRBV18 and TRBJ1-2; D is undetermined. V dropped 4 bases and J dropped 5 bases, with 5 bases sitting between them. The germline CDR1 and CDR2 sequences are KGHSH and LQKENI. CDR3 length: 11 amino acids. The CDR3 loop is CASSLGYGYTF. The CDR3 DNA is TGTGCCAGCTCACTTGGTTATGGCTACACCTTC. The full variable domain, its missing parts supplied by reference TRBV18 and TRBJ1-2, is NAGVMQNPRHLVRRRGQEARLRCSPMKGHSHVYWYRQLPEEGLKFMVYLQKENIIDESGMPKERFSAEFPKEGPSILRIQQVVRGDSAAYFCASSLGYGYTFGSGTRLTVV.

The J gene is TRBJ1-1, the V gene TRBV5-4; D might be TRBD1 (5 bases). Looked up from germline, CDR1 is SGHNT and CDR2 is YYREEE (reference sequence). The CDR3 loop spans 16 amino acids. V lost 0 bases, J lost 0 bases, and 12 bases lay in between. The CDR3 bases are TGTGCCAGCAGCTTGGGGGGACTAACCCTGAACACTGAAGCTTTCTTT. Translation: CASSLGGLTLNTEAFF.

This chain uses TRBV18 with TRBJ2-3, with 13 bases matching TRBD2. Germline CDR1 KGHSH, CDR2 LQKENI. The CDR3 is 12 amino acids. Trimming took 6 bases from V and 15 from J; bases not matched to a gene: 6. CDR3 sequence reads: CASSPGTSGDYF. Written as DNA, the CDR3 is TGTGCCAGCTCTCCCGGGACTAGCGGGGACTATTTT.

The chain couples TRBV11-2 to TRBJ1-3; a possible D gene is TRBD1 (6 bases). The V end was cut by 2 bases, the J end by 3 bases, with 14 bases between. This CDR3 spans 16 amino acids. Germline V lookup: CDR1 SGHAT, CDR2 FQNNGV. CDR3 sequence reads: CASSLSSGAGGNTIYF. The CDR3 bases are TGTGCCAGCAGCTTATCATCGGGGGCCGGTGGAAACACCATATATTTT.

The V call is TRBV18, the J call TRBJ1-5; D remains unclear. The CDR3 loop spans 13 amino acids. Germline assignment: CDR1 KGHSH and CDR2 LQKENI. Trimming stripped 2 bases from V and 6 bases from J, with 8 bases between. CDR3 in DNA: TGTGCCAGCTCACCAGAGAGGGTTCAGCCCCAGCATTTT. It specifies CASSPERVQPQHF.

The chain employs TRBV19 and TRBJ1-5; TRBD1 is a possible D gene (5 bases). Germline V gene data show CDR1 as LNHDA and CDR2 as SQIVND (reference sequence). Between the trimmed V and J ends, which lost 6 bases and 3 bases, there was a span of 15 bases. CDR3 size: 15 residues. The CDR3 coding sequence is TGTGCCAGTAGCTTAAATGAGGGGCCCAATCAGCCCCAGCATTTT. Translated: CASSLNEGPNQPQHF. Supplemented by reference TRBV19 and TRBJ1-5, the full variable domain reads DGGITQSPKYLFRKEGQNVTLSCEQNLNHDAMYWYRQDPGQGLRLIYYSQIVNDFQKGDIAEGYSVSREKKESFPLTVTSAQKNPTAFYLCASSLNEGPNQPQHFGDGTRLSIL.

This sequence joins TRBV7-2 and TRBJ2-7; TRBD2 is a possible D gene (6 bases). The CDR3 is made up of 16 amino acids. V gave up 2 bases and J gave up 4 bases, with 18 bases separating them. Per germline, CDR1 SGHTA and CDR2 FQGNSA. CDR3 sequence reads: CASSLFPGRGIYEQYF. CDR3 nucleotides: TGTGCCAGCAGCTTATTCCCGGGACGGGGGATTTACGAGCAGTACTTC.

CDR3 nucleotides: TGTGCCAGCAGTTTATTGGGACGGACCTATAATGAAAAACTGTTTTTT. Protein: CASSLLGRTYNEKLFF. V and J are TRBV28 and TRBJ1-4, with a possible D match to TRBD1 (5 bases). The CDR3 contains 16 residues. Trimming took 1 base from V and 4 from J, leaving 13 bases between them. In germline, CDR1 is MDHEN, CDR2 SYDVKM.

This clone appeared a single time. The chain carries TRBV6-1 and TRBJ2-5, with D perhaps TRBD1 (7 bases). V was cut by 6 bases and J by 5 bases, with 13 bases left in between. The CDR3 consists of 13 residues. Germline CDR1 and CDR2: MNHNS and SASEGT. CDR3 sequence: CASSSGGWETQYF. As DNA, the CDR3 is TGTGCCAGCAGCTCAGGGGGGTGGGAGACCCAGTACTTC.

The chain couples TRBV2 to TRBJ1-1; D unresolved. Germline V CDR1 and CDR2: SNHLY, FYNNEI. The CDR3 is 14 amino acids. V lost 4 bases and J 1 base, leaving 10 bases between the germline ends. CDR3 sequence reads: CASSVASKNTEAFF. CDR3 bases: TGTGCCAGCAGTGTAGCCAGTAAGAACACTGAAGCTTTCTTT.

The chain joins TRBV11-2 to TRBJ1-1, with D maybe TRBD1 (5 bases). V dropped 0 bases and J dropped 8 bases, with 16 bases sitting between them. The CDR3 totals 15 residues. Germline V gene sequence: CDR1 SGHAT, CDR2 FQNNGV. The CDR3 coding sequence is TGTGCCAGCAGCTTAGATCATGCAGGGAGGATCGAAGCTTTCTTT. Its protein product is CASSLDHAGRIEAFF.

CDR3 nucleotides: TGTGCCAGCAGCTCTCCGCAATCTGGAAACACCATATATTTT. Translation gives CASSSPQSGNTIYF. The V call is TRBV5-6, the J call TRBJ1-3; no reliable D call. The V end lost 3 bases, the J end lost 1 base, and 8 bases lay between the germline ends. CDR1 is SGHDT, CDR2 YYEEEE, per germline. The CDR3 covers 14 residues. Full variable domain (remainder filled in from reference TRBV5-6 and TRBJ1-3): DAGVTQSPTHLIKTRGQQVTLRCSPKSGHDTVSWYQQALGQGPQFIFQYYEEEERQRGNFPDRFSGHQFPNYSSELNVNALLLGDSALYLCASSSPQSGNTIYFGEGSWLTVV.

The rearrangement links TRBV9 to TRBJ2-2; 8 bases are a match to TRBD2. The ends lost 0 bases at V and 8 bases at J; junction bases unmatched: 3. Germline assignment: CDR1 SGDLS and CDR2 YYNGEE. This CDR3 contains 14 residues. The CDR3, as DNA: TGTGCCAGCAGCGTAGGCGGGGGGACTGGGGAGCTGTTTTTT. Translation: CASSVGGGTGELFF.

The chain is built from TRBV9 and TRBJ1-1; TRBD1 matches 9 bases. CDR3 length: 15 residues. With 0 bases clipped from V and 10 bases from J, the junction kept 10 bases outside the gene matches. Germline CDR1 and CDR2: SGDLS and YYNGEE. The CDR3 nucleotides read TGTGCCAGCAGCGTAGGGGGACAGGGATGGCTGGGAGCTTTCTTT. Its protein product is CASSVGGQGWLGAFF.

The V call is TRBV14, the J call TRBJ2-3; TRBD2 aligns across 8 bases. CDR1 is SGHDN and CDR2 is FVKESK in the germline V gene. The CDR3 loop spans 17 amino acids. Trimming at V came to 2 bases and at J to 4 bases, leaving 11 bases not matched to a gene. CDR3 in amino acids: CASSQRHGAGVSDTQYF. The CDR3 bases are TGTGCCAGCAGCCAAAGACACGGAGCGGGAGTGTCAGATACGCAGTATTTT.

This chain links TRBV7-9 with TRBJ2-2; D gene uncertain. Trimming took off 1 base at V and 7 bases at J, with 4 bases between the two ends. Germline CDR1 is SEHNR and CDR2 is FQNEAQ (reference sequence). CDR3 length: 12 amino acids. DNA for the CDR3: TGTGCCAGCAGCTTAGGCCGCGGGGAGCTGTTTTTT. This gives the protein CASSLGRGELFF.

The chain combines TRBV27 with TRBJ1-3; D is unclear. There are 14 residues in the CDR3. Per the germline V gene, CDR1 is MNHEY and CDR2 is SMNVEV (reference sequence). The V and J ends lost 7 bases and 2 bases respectively, with 12 bases between them. The CDR3 DNA reads as TGTGCCAGCACGGTCCGCATAACTGGAAACACCATATATTTT. Its protein product is CASTVRITGNTIYF.

The chain employs TRBV11-2 and TRBJ2-5, with TRBD2 matching 12 bases. Germline V gene data show CDR1 as SGHAT and CDR2 as FQNNGV. The junction had 16 bases not matched to a gene; V was cut back by 5 bases and J by 9 bases. The length of the CDR3 is 17 residues. Written as DNA, the CDR3 is TGTGCCAGCAGCCCCGGACGGGGGAGGACTAGCGGGGCCCCCCAGTACTTC. Translation gives CASSPGRGRTSGAPQYF. The full variable domain, its missing parts supplied by reference TRBV11-2 and TRBJ2-5, is EAGVAQSPRYKIIEKRQSVAFWCNPISGHATLYWYQQILGQGPKLLIQFQNNGVVDDSQLPKDRFSAERLKGVDSTLKIQPAKLEDSAVYLCASSPGRGRTSGAPQYFGPGTRLLVL.

The V and J genes are TRBV9 and TRBJ1-6; no definite D call. This CDR3 has 15 amino acids. CDR1 SGDLS and CDR2 YYNGEE come from the germline V gene. V was pared by 1 base and J by 9 bases, with 14 bases between. CDR3 DNA: TGTGCCAGCAGCGTATCGGCCAGAATGAGTTCACCCCTCCACTTT. Protein sequence: CASSVSARMSSPLHF.

This chain uses TRBV30 with TRBJ1-2; D call uncertain. Trimming cost V 0 bases and J 0 bases, with 5 bases left between them. The CDR3 consists of 13 residues. Germline V gene sequence: CDR1 GTSNPN, CDR2 SVGIG (reference sequence). This CDR3 is CAWSVEANYGYTF. The CDR3, as DNA: TGTGCCTGGAGTGTAGAAGCTAACTATGGCTACACCTTC.

J is TRBJ1-2 and V is TRBV15; 7 positions match TRBD1. From germline, CDR1 is LNHNV and CDR2 YYDKDF (reference sequence). The CDR3 spans 15 residues. Trimming removed 3 bases from V and 1 base from J; junction bases left unmatched: 5. CDR3 residues: CATSSERQGNYGYTF. The CDR3 nucleotides are TGTGCCACCAGCAGCGAAAGACAGGGTAACTATGGCTACACCTTC.